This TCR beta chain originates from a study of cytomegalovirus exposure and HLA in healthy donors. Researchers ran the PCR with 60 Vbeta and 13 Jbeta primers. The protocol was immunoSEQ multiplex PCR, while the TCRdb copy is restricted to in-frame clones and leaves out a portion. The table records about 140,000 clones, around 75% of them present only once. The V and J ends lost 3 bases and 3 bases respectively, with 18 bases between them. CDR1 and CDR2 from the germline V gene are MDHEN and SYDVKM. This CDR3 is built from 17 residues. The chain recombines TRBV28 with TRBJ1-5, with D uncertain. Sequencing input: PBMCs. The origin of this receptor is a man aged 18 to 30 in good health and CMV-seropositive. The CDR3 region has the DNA TGTGCCAGCAGTTTCCCAAGTGCGCAGGTTAACAATCAGCCCCAGCATTTT. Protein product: CASSFPSAQVNNQPQHF. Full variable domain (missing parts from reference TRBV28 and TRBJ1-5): DVKVTQSSRYLVKRTGEKVFLECVQDMDHENMFWYRQDPGLGLRLIYFSYDVKMKEKGDIPEGYSVSREKKERFSLILESASTNQTSMYLCASSFPSAQVNNQPQHFGDGTRLSIL.